This is a list of T cell receptor beta chains from one sample in a study of cytomegalovirus exposure and HLA in healthy donors. Profiled with immunoSEQ multiplex PCR; TCRdb holds only in-frame clones, not every one. The sample yields 200,000 to 250,000 clones, of which the top ten take up less than 1%. Input material: PBMCs. Receptors were obtained from a woman in her twenties or thirties in good health and CMV-seropositive. Each CDR3 is given with its conserved first and last residue. The D gene is left open where the match is weak.

j_call d_call v_call cdr3_nt cdr3_aa
TRBJ1-3 NA TRBV25-1 TGTGCCAGCAGTCAGGGGCTCTCTGGAAACACCATATATTTT CASSQGLSGNTIYF
TRBJ2-7 TRBD1 TRBV6-1 TGTGCCAGCAGCGACATCGGACAGGGCCCCTACGAGCAGTACTTC CASSDIGQGPYEQYF
TRBJ2-7 TRBD2 TRBV5-6 TGTGCCAGCAGCTTGAGGTCGGGCGGGAGGGCCTACGAGCAGTACTTC CASSLRSGGRAYEQYF
TRBJ2-7 TRBD2 TRBV6-6 TGTGCCAGCGGGAATAGCGGGGGTGGCTTGCACGAGCAGTACTTC CASGNSGGGLHEQYF
TRBJ2-3 TRBD2 TRBV9 TGTGCCAGCAGCGCCGACCCACTAGCGGTCAACACAGATACGCAGTATTTT CASSADPLAVNTDTQYF
TRBJ1-2 TRBD1 TRBV27 TGTGCCAGCAGTTCCACGACAGGGAACAACTATGGCTACACCTTC CASSSTTGNNYGYTF
TRBJ2-1 TRBD2 TRBV5-1 TGCGCCAGCAGCTTGCGGGCGGGGGGCTCCTACAATGAGCAGTTCTTC CASSLRAGGSYNEQFF
TRBJ2-7 TRBD2 TRBV7-2 TGTGCCAGCAGCCTAGCGGGAGGGCCCTCATACGAGCAGTACTTC CASSLAGGPSYEQYF
TRBJ2-5 NA TRBV28 TGTGCCAGCAGTTCCCAGGGGGGAAGCCAAGAGACCCAGTACTTC CASSSQGGSQETQYF
TRBJ2-1 NA TRBV5-6 TGTGCCAGCAGCTTCTTCGGGGACAATGAGCAGTTCTTC CASSFFGDNEQFF
TRBJ1-2 NA TRBV5-1 TGCGCCAGCAGCTTGGGGTTGGCAGGGTTTGGCTACACCTTC CASSLGLAGFGYTF
TRBJ2-1 TRBD2 TRBV4-3 TGCGCCAGCAGCCAAGATCGGGCGGGAGCCTACAATGAGCAGTTCTTC CASSQDRAGAYNEQFF
TRBJ2-5 NA TRBV6-1 TGTGCCAGCAGTGAAGCGCTCGGGGCGAGGGGGGAGACCCAGTACTTC CASSEALGARGETQYF
TRBJ1-1 TRBD1 TRBV27 TGTGCCAGCAGTAGGGGGCGAGGGGTTACTGAAGCTTTCTTT CASSRGRGVTEAFF
TRBJ1-1 NA TRBV5-1 TGCGCCAGCAGCTTGGAAGGGGGTGCAAACACTGAAGCTTTCTTT CASSLEGGANTEAFF
TRBJ2-7 NA TRBV29-1 TGCAGCGTTGAACGTGACGGGGGACCCTACGAGCAGTACTTC CSVERDGGPYEQYF
TRBJ2-1 TRBD2 TRBV19 TGTGCCAGTAGTCCTCGTTTTAGCGGGAACTCCTACAATGAGCAGTTCTTC CASSPRFSGNSYNEQFF
TRBJ1-4 TRBD1 TRBV2 TGTGCCAGCAGTTCCGACAGGGCTATTAATGAAAAACTGTTTTTT CASSSDRAINEKLFF
TRBJ1-4 TRBD1 TRBV18 TGTGCCAGCTCACTCGGACAGGGCGCTTCGAAACTGTTTTTT CASSLGQGASKLFF
TRBJ1-4 NA TRBV5-4 TGTGCCAGCAGCCCGGGAGGGGGTAATGAAAAACTGTTTTTT CASSPGGGNEKLFF
TRBJ1-5 NA TRBV6-5 TGTGCCAGCAGTTTACACCGTTATAGCAATCAGCCCCAGCATTTT CASSLHRYSNQPQHF
TRBJ1-2 NA TRBV9 TGTGCCAGCAGCGTAACGGGGAACTATGGCTACACCTTC CASSVTGNYGYTF
TRBJ2-5 NA TRBV6-5 TGTGCCAGCAGGAACCGGGACTCTGAGACCCAGTACTTC CASRNRDSETQYF
TRBJ1-6 NA TRBV19 TGTGCCAGTACGGGGGCCTATAATTCACCCCTCCACTTT CASTGAYNSPLHF
TRBJ1-1 TRBD1 TRBV19 TGTGCCAGCGGTGGGGCGGGACAGTCGAACACTGAAGCTTTCTTT CASGGAGQSNTEAFF
TRBJ1-1 NA TRBV11-3 TGTGCCAGCAGCCAGGGGAACACTGAAGCTTTCTTT CASSQGNTEAFF
TRBJ2-2 NA TRBV7-6 TGTGCCAGCAGCTTAGCCTCAGGGGTTATGGGGGAGCTGTTTTTT CASSLASGVMGELFF
TRBJ2-5 TRBD2 TRBV2 TGTGCCAGCACCCCACTCGCGGGGGGCTTACAAGAGACCCAGTACTTC CASTPLAGGLQETQYF
TRBJ2-5 TRBD1 TRBV10-1 TGCGCCAGCAGTGATAAGGGACAGGGAATGTCAGAGACCCAGTACTTC CASSDKGQGMSETQYF
TRBJ1-2 NA TRBV28 TGTGCCAGCAGTTTGGGCAGGGACTATGGCTACACCTTC CASSLGRDYGYTF
TRBJ1-5 NA TRBV6-5 TGTGCCAGCAGTCGTACAGGATCTAATCAGCCCCAGCATTTT CASSRTGSNQPQHF
TRBJ1-1 NA TRBV28 TGTGCCAGCAGCGGCGGGAATCCTCAAGCTTTCTTT CASSGGNPQAFF
TRBJ1-6 NA TRBV19 TGTGCCAGTAAAGAAGGGGGCTCCTATAATTCACCCCTCCACTTT CASKEGGSYNSPLHF
TRBJ1-4 NA TRBV7-9 TGTGCCAGCAGCTTACGGAGTAATGAAAAACTGTTTTTT CASSLRSNEKLFF
TRBJ2-7 TRBD1 TRBV5-1 TGCGCCAGCAGCTTCTCGGGACAGGGCTCCTACGAGCAGTACTTC CASSFSGQGSYEQYF
TRBJ2-5 TRBD1 TRBV5-1 TGCGCCAGCAGCTTGGTTGGACAGGGATACCAAGAGACCCAGTACTTC CASSLVGQGYQETQYF
TRBJ2-7 TRBD1 TRBV27 TGTGCCAGCAGTTTATTGTCCGGGACAGGGGTCCACGAGCAGTACTTC CASSLLSGTGVHEQYF
TRBJ1-2 NA TRBV6-5 TGTGCCAGCAGTTACTCAGAGGGTTTAGCGGAAGGCTACACCTTC CASSYSEGLAEGYTF
TRBJ1-4 TRBD1 TRBV4-1 TGCGCCAGCAGCCAAGTCTGGGACAGGGAGAGAGAAAAACTGTTTTTT CASSQVWDREREKLFF
TRBJ1-1 TRBD1 TRBV7-9 TGTGCCAGCTCAGGGGGCGGGCACACTGAAGCTTTCTTT CASSGGGHTEAFF
TRBJ2-5 TRBD1 TRBV5-1 TGCGCCAGCAGCTTCGGGACAGGGCTTGAGACCCAGTACTTC CASSFGTGLETQYF
TRBJ2-7 NA TRBV12-5 TGTGCTAGTGGTTTGTTGGGCGTTAGCTCCTACGAGCAGTACTTC CASGLLGVSSYEQYF
TRBJ1-2 NA TRBV4-2 TGTGCCAGCAGCCAAGACGTGGGCGCCGGCTACACCTTC CASSQDVGAGYTF
TRBJ2-1 NA TRBV19 TGTGCCAGTAGTCAAAATCGGGTAGCGACTTACAATGAGCAGTTCTTC CASSQNRVATYNEQFF
TRBJ1-2 TRBD1 TRBV7-9 TGTGCCAGCAGCTTACAGGGGGGCTGGAACTATGGCTACACCTTC CASSLQGGWNYGYTF
TRBJ2-7 NA TRBV28 TGTGCCAGCAGTTTAGGTGGGAGGTTTATGTACGAGCAGTACTTC CASSLGGRFMYEQYF
TRBJ2-2 NA TRBV4-1 TGCGCCAGCAGCCAAGGATACGGGGGGAACACCGGGGAGCTGTTTTTT CASSQGYGGNTGELFF
TRBJ1-4 TRBD1 TRBV5-4 TGTGCCAGCAGCTTAGGTAGGACAGGTCGACAGGGGAGTGAAAAACTGTTTTTT CASSLGRTGRQGSEKLFF
TRBJ1-1 TRBD1 TRBV10-3 TGTGCCACCAGCAGGGACAGCGGTAACACTGAAGCTTTCTTT CATSRDSGNTEAFF
TRBJ2-3 TRBD2 TRBV5-4 TGTGCCAGCAGCTTGACTAGCGGGGTCACAGATACGCAGTATTTT CASSLTSGVTDTQYF
TRBJ2-7 NA TRBV5-1 TGCGCCAGCAGCTTGGCTGACGAGCAGTACTTC CASSLADEQYF
TRBJ1-2 NA TRBV7-8 TGTGCCAGCAGCCCCCGGGAAACAAGCTATGGCTACACCTTC CASSPRETSYGYTF
TRBJ2-7 TRBD1 TRBV6-6 TGTGCCAGCAGGAACCGGGACAGGGAGTACGAGCAGTACTTC CASRNRDREYEQYF
TRBJ2-6 TRBD2 TRBV18 TGTGCCAGCTCGCGCCCGGGACTAGTAACTGGGGCCAACGTCCTGACTTTC CASSRPGLVTGANVLTF
TRBJ1-4 NA TRBV27 TGTGCCAGCAGGGGGGTAGGTTTGGGGTTTGGGGGCACAACTAATGAAAAACTGTTTTTT CASRGVGLGFGGTTNEKLFF
TRBJ1-2 NA TRBV5-6 TGTGCCAGCAGCCTACCGGACCGGGGAGAAGGCTACACCTTC CASSLPDRGEGYTF